What follows is one T cell receptor beta chain and its context. Between the trimmed V and J ends, which lost 4 bases and 0 bases, there was a span of 13 bases. The V gene's germline CDR1 is MDHEN and CDR2 SYDVKM. The CDR3 runs to 15 residues. This sample was taken from a study of human T cells and chemical hapten exposure. Time point specified: healthy volunteer bleed at 6 weeks. Unfractionated whole blood served as the source for total RNA extraction. Unique molecular identifiers were linked by the library to individual cDNA molecules. TCRdb re-derived calls from the RACE reads in MiXCR, one entry per CDR3 protein. Of 60,000 to 90,000 distinct CDR3 sequences in the sample, about 8.6% are singletons; the top ten hold around 1.7%.

The material sequenced was whole blood. This chain joins TRBV28 and TRBJ2-7; D tentatively fits TRBD1 or TRBD2 (5 bases each). The clonotype was recovered from a female donor in good health. Some clones in this sample may be carry-over from other donors' samples. CDR3 coding DNA: TGTGCCAGCAGTTCGGGACCGGAGAACTCCTACGAGCAGTACTTC. Protein: CASSSGPENSYEQYF. The entire variable domain, with the rest obtained from reference TRBV28 and TRBJ2-7, is as follows: DVKVTQSSRYLVKRTGEKVFLECVQDMDHENMFWYRQDPGLGLRLIYFSYDVKMKEKGDIPEGYSVSREKKERFSLILESASTNQTSMYLCASSSGPENSYEQYFGPGTRLTVT.